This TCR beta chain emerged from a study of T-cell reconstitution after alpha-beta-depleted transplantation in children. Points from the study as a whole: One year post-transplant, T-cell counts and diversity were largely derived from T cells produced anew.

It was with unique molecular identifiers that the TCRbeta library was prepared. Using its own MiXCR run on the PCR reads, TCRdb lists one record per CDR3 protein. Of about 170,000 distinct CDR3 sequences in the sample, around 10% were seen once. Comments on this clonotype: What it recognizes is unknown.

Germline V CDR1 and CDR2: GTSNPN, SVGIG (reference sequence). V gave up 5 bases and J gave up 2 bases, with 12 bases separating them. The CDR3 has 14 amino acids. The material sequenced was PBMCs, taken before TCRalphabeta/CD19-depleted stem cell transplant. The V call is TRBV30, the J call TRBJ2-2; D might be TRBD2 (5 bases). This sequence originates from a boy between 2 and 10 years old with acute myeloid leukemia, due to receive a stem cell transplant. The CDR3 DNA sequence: TGTGCCTGGGCAGCGGCAACTAACACCGGGGAGCTGTTTTTT. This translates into CAWAAATNTGELFF.